Listed here are 17 T cell receptor beta chains from one sample, sequenced in a study of shared clonotypes between healthy human individuals (dated by TCRdb to the early 2020s). Preparation of the library involved the immunoSEQ multiplex PCR assay. Sourced from immuneACCESS, this table was stored by TCRdb with only in-frame sequences that have V and J called. A share of the clones is absent; for the studies checked, an unresolved V gene accounts for under half, and the remainder has no known explanation. The sample yields approximately 1.9 million clones; around 95% were counted once. The ten largest clonotypes hold approximately 1.6% of the sample. CD8 naive samples consisted of CD45RO-negative cells that were positively selected for CCR7, yielding a CD45RA+CCR7+ population without TemRA cells. Specimen: naive CD8+ T cells from PBMCs. This sample's cell subset or site label indicates: CD45RA+CCR7+. The receptors come from a man aged 18 to 29 in good health. Some clones in this sample may be carry-over from other donors' samples.

This clone was detected a few times. The rearrangement links TRBV19 to TRBJ1-1, with TRBD1 matching over 7 bases. Germline CDR1 reads LNHDA; CDR2 reads SQIVND (reference sequence). The CDR3 has 12 amino acids. V shed 8 bases and J 4 bases; nucleotides not matched to a gene: 4. This chain's CDR3 is CASGYRGTEAFF. In DNA, the CDR3 is TGTGCCAGTGGCTACAGGGGCACTGAAGCTTTCTTT.

J is TRBJ1-4 and V is TRBV4-2; a possible D gene is TRBD1 (6 bases). V lost 0 bases and J 5 bases, leaving 16 bases between the germline ends. CDR1 LGHNA and CDR2 YNFKEQ come from the germline V gene. The CDR3 runs to 17 residues. The CDR3 DNA sequence: TGTGCCAGCAGCCAAGAATTGGGTTTAGGACAGAATGAAAAACTGTTTTTT. This sequence encodes CASSQELGLGQNEKLFF.

The rearrangement links TRBV15 to TRBJ2-7; 7 nucleotides line up with TRBD2. This CDR3 contains 16 residues. The germline V gene encodes CDR1 LNHNV and CDR2 YYDKDF (reference sequence). V was clipped by 8 bases and J by 2 bases; unmatched bases: 15. The CDR3 reads CATGAGPAGRTYEQYF. CDR3 nucleotides: TGTGCCACCGGAGCCGGACCAGCGGGACGCACCTACGAGCAGTACTTC.

The chain has TRBV27 and TRBJ2-1; 9 nucleotides align to TRBD1. Germline CDR1 is MNHEY and CDR2 is SMNVEV (reference sequence). CDR3 length equals 15 residues. Trimming removed 5 bases from V and 10 bases from J; junction bases left unmatched: 12. The DNA for the CDR3 is TGTGCCAGCAGTCCGACAGGGGGGCATAGTATAGAGCAGTTCTTC. It codes for CASSPTGGHSIEQFF.

Note on this clone: The sample contains more than one DNA sequence encoding this CDR3. The rearrangement links TRBV5-6 to TRBJ2-7; D not certain. CDR3 length: 13 residues. V lost 2 bases, J lost 3 bases, and 9 bases lay in between. The V gene's germline CDR1 is SGHDT and CDR2 YYEEEE. CDR3 DNA: TGTGCCAGCAGCTTTGCGGAGAGCTACGAGCAGTACTTC. It specifies CASSFAESYEQYF.

This chain connects TRBV30 to TRBJ1-2; a weak D match, TRBD1 (5 bases). CDR1 GTSNPN and CDR2 SVGIG come from the germline V gene (reference sequence). V was trimmed by 3 bases and J by 3 bases, leaving 17 bases between them. The CDR3 totals 15 residues. Here the CDR3 DNA reads TGTGCCTGGAGGGGACTCTCCGGGGATGACTATGGCTACACCTTC. Translated, it gives CAWRGLSGDDYGYTF.

This clone was seen a single time. The gene calls are TRBV27 and TRBJ1-2; D may be TRBD1 (5 bases). The V and J ends lost 8 bases and 8 bases respectively, with 15 bases between them. The CDR3 is 12 amino acids. The V gene's germline CDR1 is MNHEY and CDR2 SMNVEV (reference sequence). The CDR3: CASGVRGVGYTF. The CDR3 region has the DNA TGTGCCAGCGGTGTCCGGGGGGTGGGCTACACCTTC.

The chain employs TRBV27 and TRBJ2-1; the D is unclear. The CDR3 extends over 15 amino acids. Between the trimmed V and J ends, which lost 3 bases and 3 bases, there was a span of 12 bases. CDR1 is MNHEY and CDR2 is SMNVEV in the germline V gene (reference sequence). The CDR3 protein is CASSLGQNHYNEQFF. The CDR3 DNA is TGTGCCAGCAGTTTGGGTCAGAACCACTACAATGAGCAGTTCTTC.

This rearrangement joins TRBV28 to TRBJ1-2; 10 bases are a match to TRBD1. The CDR3 has 15 residues. J gave up 4 bases and V 8 bases, and 10 bases lay outside the gene matches. From germline, CDR1 is MDHEN and CDR2 SYDVKM. The CDR3 region is CASYLPGQGTYGYTF. The DNA of the CDR3 is TGTGCCAGCTACCTCCCGGGACAGGGGACCTATGGCTACACCTTC.

The rearrangement uses TRBV6-1 and TRBJ1-1; no clear D gene. This CDR3 has 12 amino acids. V lost 5 bases and J 3 bases, leaving 7 bases between the germline ends. Germline V gives CDR1 MNHNS, CDR2 SASEGT. The CDR3, as DNA: TGTGCCAGCAGTCGGATCCACACTGAAGCTTTCTTT. Translated: CASSRIHTEAFF.

The J gene is TRBJ2-1, the V gene TRBV7-8; possibly TRBD1 for D (6 bases). Germline values: CDR1 SGHVS, CDR2 FQNEAQ. V lost 1 base, J lost 4 bases, and 20 bases lay in between. This CDR3 has 18 residues. DNA of the CDR3: TGTGCCAGCAGCTTAGACTTGGCAGGGGCTAACCTTTACAATGAGCAGTTCTTC. Translation gives CASSLDLAGANLYNEQFF.

This clone appeared a single time. The V and J genes are TRBV6-5 and TRBJ2-1, with no clear D. The CDR3 extends over 13 amino acids. Trimming shortened V by 2 bases and J by 8 bases, and 10 bases separated the two germline ends. The V gene's germline CDR1 is MNHEY and CDR2 SVGAGI. CDR3 sequence: CASSYDIVDEQFF. CDR3 coding DNA: TGTGCCAGCAGTTACGATATAGTGGATGAGCAGTTCTTC.

In regard to this clone: Different DNA sequences within this sample yield the same CDR3. The V call is TRBV19, the J call TRBJ1-5; 7 nucleotides line up with TRBD1. The CDR3 contains 15 residues. Germline lookup yields CDR1 LNHDA and CDR2 SQIVND (reference sequence). Germline trimming cut 5 bases from V and 2 bases from J; bases unmatched to any gene: 6. Here the CDR3 reads CASSPDREGNQPQHF. CDR3 sequence (DNA): TGTGCCAGTAGTCCCGACAGGGAGGGCAATCAGCCCCAGCATTTT.

The chain combines TRBV27 with TRBJ2-7; possibly TRBD1 or TRBD2 for D (5 bases each). CDR3 size: 13 residues. Per the germline V gene, CDR1 is MNHEY and CDR2 is SMNVEV (reference sequence). V dropped 2 bases and J dropped 6 bases, with 11 bases sitting between them. CDR3 sequence: CASSLRDPREQYF. Written as DNA, the CDR3 is TGTGCCAGCAGTTTACGGGACCCACGCGAGCAGTACTTC.

The chain employs TRBV4-2 and TRBJ2-5, with D perhaps being TRBD1 or TRBD2 (5 bases each). The J call may be wrong; the DNA end is better matched by TRBJ2-7. The germline V gene encodes CDR1 LGHNA and CDR2 YNFKEQ. The CDR3 totals 13 residues. The CDR3 sequence: CASSQGTVYEQYF. DNA of the CDR3: TGTGCCAGCAGCCAGGGGACGGTCTACGAGCAGTACTTC.

V usage is TRBV6-4 and J usage is TRBJ2-3; TRBD2 aligns across 9 bases. The ends lost 4 bases at V and 6 bases at J; junction bases unmatched: 8. The germline gives CDR1 MRHNA, CDR2 SNTAGT. The CDR3 is 15 residues long. The CDR3 protein is CASSARGRAADTQYF. In nucleotides, the CDR3 is TGTGCCAGCAGTGCACGCGGGAGGGCCGCGGATACGCAGTATTTT.

The gene calls are TRBV2 and TRBJ2-1; 11 nucleotides line up with TRBD2. The V and J ends lost 3 bases and 0 bases, in that order; junction bases with no gene match: 7. The CDR3 length is 18 residues. Germline-derived CDR1 and CDR2 are SNHLY and FYNNEI. CDR3 in amino acids: CASSDPSGRPSSYNEQFF. In DNA, the CDR3 is TGTGCCAGCAGTGACCCTAGCGGGAGGCCGAGCTCCTACAATGAGCAGTTCTTC.